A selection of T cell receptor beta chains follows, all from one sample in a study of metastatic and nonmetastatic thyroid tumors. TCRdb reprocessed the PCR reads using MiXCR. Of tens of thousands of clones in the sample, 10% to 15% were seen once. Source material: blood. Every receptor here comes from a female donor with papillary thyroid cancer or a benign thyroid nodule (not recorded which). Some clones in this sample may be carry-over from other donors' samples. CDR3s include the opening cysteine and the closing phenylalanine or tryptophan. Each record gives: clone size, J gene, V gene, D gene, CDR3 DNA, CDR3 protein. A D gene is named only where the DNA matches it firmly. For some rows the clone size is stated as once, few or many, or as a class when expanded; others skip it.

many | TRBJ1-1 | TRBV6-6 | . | TGTGCCAGCAGTTACAGGGGGAGCACTGAAGCTTTCTTT | CASSYRGSTEAFF
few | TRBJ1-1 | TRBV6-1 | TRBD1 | TGTGCCAGATCCCAGGTGGGGACAGGGTGGGTTTTCTTT | CARSQVGTGWVFF
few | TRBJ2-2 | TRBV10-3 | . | TGTGCCGGCGGGACCCCGTGCCGGGATCTGTTTTTT | CAGGTPCRDLFF
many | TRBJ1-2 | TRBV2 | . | TGTGCCAGCAGTCGGGAGATACAGGGAAGCGTTAACTATGGCTACACCTTC | CASSREIQGSVNYGYTF
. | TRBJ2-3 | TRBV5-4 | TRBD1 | TGTGCCAGCAGCTTGCGGTCAGGGGGAACAGATACGCAGTATTTT | CASSLRSGGTDTQYF
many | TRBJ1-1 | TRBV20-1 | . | TGCAGTGCTAGAGAGACGAGTTTGAACACTGAAGCTTTCTTT | CSARETSLNTEAFF
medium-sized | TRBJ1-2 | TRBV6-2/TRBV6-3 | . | TGTGCCAGCAGTTACTCCCGGGCAGGGGTCGCTGGCTACACCTTC | CASSYSRAGVAGYTF
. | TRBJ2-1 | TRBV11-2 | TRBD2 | TGTGCCAGCAGCTTGGAGCGGGGGGCGACCTACAATGAGCAGTTCTTC | CASSLERGATYNEQFF
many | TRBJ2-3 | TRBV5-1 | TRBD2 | TGCGCCAGCAGCTTTGGGACTAGCGGCACAGATACGCAGTATTTT | CASSFGTSGTDTQYF
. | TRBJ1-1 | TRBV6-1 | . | TGTGCCAGCACCCTACAGGAGAACACTGAAGCTTTCTTT | CASTLQENTEAFF
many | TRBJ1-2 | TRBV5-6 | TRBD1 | TGTGCCAGCAGCTCCATAGACAGGGGCGGGTATGGCTACACCTTC | CASSSIDRGGYGYTF
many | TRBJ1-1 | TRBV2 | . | TGTGCCAGCATATTCCGGGATTCCACTGAAGCTTTCTTT | CASIFRDSTEAFF
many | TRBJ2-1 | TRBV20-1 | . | TGCAGTGCTAGAGCCAACCATTGGGGGAATGAGCAGTTCTTC | CSARANHWGNEQFF
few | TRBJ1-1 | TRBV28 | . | TGTGCCAGCAGTTTAGGGGGTGGACACAACACTGAAGCCTTATTT | CASSLGGGHNTEALF
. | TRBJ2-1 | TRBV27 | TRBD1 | TGTGACAGCCGGACAGGGGAAAGCAATGAGCAGTTCTTC | CDSRTGESNEQFF
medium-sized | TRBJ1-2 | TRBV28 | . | TGTGCCAGCACTCCCGACAGGTGGGATGGCTACACCTTC | CASTPDRWDGYTF
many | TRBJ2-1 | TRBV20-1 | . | TGCAGTGCCCCCGACTACTCATACAATGAGCAGTTCTTC | CSAPDYSYNEQFF
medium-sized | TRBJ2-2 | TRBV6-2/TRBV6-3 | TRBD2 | TGTGCCAGCAGACCCGGGACTAGCCACGGTAGTGGGGAGCTGTTTTTT | CASRPGTSHGSGELFF
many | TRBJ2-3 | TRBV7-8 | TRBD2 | TGTGCCAGCAGCTTTTCAAGCGGGAGCGGGCAGTATTTT | CASSFSSGSGQYF
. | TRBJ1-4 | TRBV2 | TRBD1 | TGTGCCAGCAGTTACGGGGGACAGGGTGATGAAAAACTTTTTTTT | CASSYGGQGDEKLFF
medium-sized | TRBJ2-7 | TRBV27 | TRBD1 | TGTGCCAGCAGTGCACAGGGGGCAGCCCCCGCGCAGCAGTACTTC | CASSAQGAAPAQQYF
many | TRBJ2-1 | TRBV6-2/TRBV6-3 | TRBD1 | TGTGCCAGCAGTTACTTCGGACAGGGTAGACAGTTCTTC | CASSYFGQGRQFF
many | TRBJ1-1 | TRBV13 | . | TGTGCCAGCAGCACCCTAGGGAAGACTGAAGCTTTCTTT | CASSTLGKTEAFF
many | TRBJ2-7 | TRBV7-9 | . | TGTGCCAGCAGCTTAGCGCCGAACGAGCAGTACTTC | CASSLAPNEQYF
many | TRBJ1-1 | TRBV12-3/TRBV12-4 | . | TGTGCCAGCAGTACCCACTCAGGAAACACTGAAGCTTTCTTT | CASSTHSGNTEAFF
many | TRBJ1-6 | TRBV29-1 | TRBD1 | TGCAGCGCGGGACAGGAAAATTCACCCCTCCACTTT | CSAGQENSPLHF
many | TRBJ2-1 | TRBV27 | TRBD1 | TGTGCCAGCAGCAGCCGGGACAGGGATGGTGAGCAGTTCTTC | CASSSRDRDGEQFF
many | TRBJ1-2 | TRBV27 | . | TGTGCCAGCGGCACCCCTAGGACGGGAATGGGGGGCTACACCTTC | CASGTPRTGMGGYTF
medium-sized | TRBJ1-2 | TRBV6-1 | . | TGTGCCAGCAGTCCGGCCTCGAGGGGTGGCTACACCTTC | CASSPASRGGYTF
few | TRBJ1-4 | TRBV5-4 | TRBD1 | TGTGCCAGCAGCAGTCAGGGGGACGATGAAAAACTGTTTTTT | CASSSQGDDEKLFF
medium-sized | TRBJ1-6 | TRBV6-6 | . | TGTGCCAGCAGTTACGCTCCCGGACGGCGGAATTCACCCCTCCACTTT | CASSYAPGRRNSPLHF
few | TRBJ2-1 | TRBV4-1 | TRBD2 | TGCGCCAGCAGCCAGGCCCCTTCTAGCGGGGGGGCCGCTATGTACAATGAGCAGTTCTTC | CASSQAPSSGGAAMYNEQFF
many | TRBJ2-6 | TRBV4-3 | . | TGCGCCAGCAGCCAAGATTCAGGGGCTGGGGCCAACGTCCTGACTTTC | CASSQDSGAGANVLTF
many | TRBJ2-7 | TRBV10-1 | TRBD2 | TGCGCCAGCAGTCCAGGACTAGCGGGGGGACTATACGAGCAGTACTTC | CASSPGLAGGLYEQYF
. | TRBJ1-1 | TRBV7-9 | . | TGTGCCAGCAGCTTTCACCAGGTTGGCACTGAAGCTTTCTTT | CASSFHQVGTEAFF
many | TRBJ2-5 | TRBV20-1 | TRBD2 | TGCAGTGCTAAAAAGCGGGGGAGCCCCCAAGAGACCCAGTACTTC | CSAKKRGSPQETQYF
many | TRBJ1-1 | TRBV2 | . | TGTGCCAGCGAGGGAATATTAAGGGTTTCAACTGAAGCTTTCTTT | CASEGILRVSTEAFF
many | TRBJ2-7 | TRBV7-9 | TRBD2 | TGTGCCAGCAGCACATCAGGGACTAGCGGGAGGGCCTTTTTC | CASSTSGTSGRAFF
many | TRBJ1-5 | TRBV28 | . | TGTGCCAGCCCTTCTAATCAGGGTACCCTTCAGCCCCAGCATTTT | CASPSNQGTLQPQHF